Below, 24 T cell receptor beta chains from the same sample are listed, as sequenced in a study of T and B cells in COVID-19 patients. TRB was amplified from around 250-500 ng of blood genomic DNA. BIOMED2 TRB-A/B primer pools were used in multiplex TRB PCR. TCRdb re-analysed the multiplex PCR reads in MiXCR, keeping a single row per CDR3 protein. The sample contains over a thousand distinct CDR3 sequences, about 30% of which appear only once. The specimen was blood. The receptors here all came from a human donor with active COVID-19.

The chain combines TRBV20-1 with TRBJ1-3; D is unclear. From germline, CDR1 is DFQATT and CDR2 SNEGSKA (reference sequence). V was cut by 7 bases and J by 8 bases, with 15 bases left in between. CDR3 size: 12 residues. The CDR3 nucleotides read TGCAGTGTCCCAGACTGGGCGGACACCATATATTTT. Its protein product is CSVPDWADTIYF.

Sample share makes this clonotype medium-sized. The chain employs TRBV15 and TRBJ2-2; possibly TRBD1 for D (6 bases). The CDR3 consists of 17 residues. In germline, CDR1 is LNHNV, CDR2 YYDKDF (reference sequence). Trimming left V 0 bases short and J 2 bases short, with 13 bases between. Here the CDR3 reads CATSRDFGTLNTGELFF. The CDR3 bases are TGTGCCACCAGCAGAGATTTCGGGACACTCAACACCGGGGAGCTGTTTTTT.

This clonotype is judged medium-sized. This chain connects TRBV5-1 to TRBJ2-3, with 15 bases identical to TRBD2. Per germline, CDR1 SGHRS and CDR2 YFSETQ. V gave up 0 bases and J gave up 2 bases; unmatched junction bases: 7. The CDR3 spans 19 residues. The CDR3 DNA reads as TGCGCCAGCAGCTTGGCGGGGACTAGCGGGAGGAGCGACACAGATACGCAGTATTTT. Residues: CASSLAGTSGRSDTDTQYF.

This clonotype was seen a handful of times. V gene TRBV27 combines with J gene TRBJ1-2, with TRBD1 matching over 8 bases. Germline trimming cut 6 bases from V and 4 bases from J; bases unmatched to any gene: 13. The CDR3 extends over 16 amino acids. The V gene's germline CDR1 is MNHEY and CDR2 SMNVEV (reference sequence). CDR3 amino acids: CASSMKTPTGAYGYTF. For the CDR3, the DNA is TGTGCCAGCAGCATGAAAACCCCGACAGGGGCCTATGGCTACACCTTC.

This clonotype appeared a few times. This sequence joins TRBV12-3 or TRBV12-4 and TRBJ1-2, with 10 bases aligning to TRBD1. There are 15 residues in the CDR3. J gave up 2 bases and V 2 bases, and 2 bases lay outside the gene matches. CDR3 loop: CASSLRTGGNYGYTF. The CDR3 DNA is TGTGCCAGCAGTTTACGGACAGGGGGGAACTATGGCTACACCTTC.

This clonotype was seen a handful of times. The rearrangement joins TRBV7-2 to TRBJ2-7, with 9 nucleotides matching TRBD2. Trimming cost V 1 base and J 2 bases; bases outside gene matches: 6. Germline CDR1 is SGHTA and CDR2 is FQGNSA. There are 16 residues in the CDR3. The CDR3 here is CASSLVGSGGPYEQYF. DNA for the CDR3: TGTGCCAGCAGCTTAGTAGGTAGCGGGGGCCCCTACGAGCAGTACTTC.

The V call is TRBV10-3, the J call TRBJ2-1, with D possibly TRBD1 on 6 matching bases. This CDR3 is built from 15 residues. V dropped 4 bases and J dropped 0 bases, with 10 bases sitting between them. CDR1 is ENHRY, CDR2 SYGVKD, per germline. The CDR3 spells CAISGGRSSYNEQFF. CDR3 coding DNA: TGTGCCATCAGTGGGGGGCGGAGCTCCTACAATGAGCAGTTCTTC.

This clonotype is classed as medium-sized (0.01 to 0.1%). The rearrangement uses TRBV15 and TRBJ2-5; TRBD2 is a possible D gene (7 bases). V was trimmed by 0 bases and J by 5 bases, leaving 13 bases between them. Germline V gene sequence: CDR1 LNHNV, CDR2 YYDKDF (reference sequence). The CDR3 spans 15 residues. CDR3: CATSRDRGAGETQYF. The CDR3 region has the DNA TGTGCCACCAGCAGAGATCGGGGGGCAGGGGAGACCCAGTACTTC. The complete variable domain, with remaining parts taken from reference TRBV15 and TRBJ2-5, reads DAMVIQNPRYQVTQFGKPVTLSCSQTLNHNVMYWYQQKSSQAPKLLFHYYDKDFNNEADTPDNFQSRRPNTSFCFLDIRSPGLGDTAMYLCATSRDRGAGETQYFGPGTRLLVL.

This clonotype is labeled as medium-sized (0.01 to 0.1%). The chain employs TRBV11-1 and TRBJ1-4; no clear D gene. The germline V and J ends were trimmed by 6 bases and 4 bases, with 9 bases remaining between them. The germline CDR1 and CDR2 sequences are SGHAT and FQDESV (reference sequence). This CDR3 is 13 amino acids long. In nucleotides, the CDR3 is TGTGCCAGCAGTCGAGACCTTAATGAAAAACTGTTTTTT. Translating it yields CASSRDLNEKLFF. The full variable domain, rest sourced from reference TRBV11-1 and TRBJ1-4, is EAEVAQSPRYKITEKSQAVAFWCDPISGHATLYWYRQILGQGPELLVQFQDESVVDDSQLPKDRFSAERLKGVDSTLKIQPAELGDSAMYLCASSRDLNEKLFFGSGTQLSVL.

Sample share makes this clonotype medium-sized. The V call is TRBV7-9, the J call TRBJ2-1; D could derive from TRBD1 or TRBD2 (5 bases each). Trimming shortened V by 5 bases and J by 8 bases, and 10 bases separated the two germline ends. From germline, CDR1 is SEHNR and CDR2 FQNEAQ (reference sequence). The CDR3 runs to 12 residues. The CDR3 here is CASSEGWDEQFF. The CDR3 region has the DNA TGTGCCAGCAGCGAGGGGTGGGATGAGCAGTTCTTC.

In its sample, this clonotype is medium-sized. The chain is built from TRBV20-1 and TRBJ1-1, with D perhaps matching TRBD1 (6 bases). The V and J ends lost 0 bases and 1 base respectively, with 12 bases between them. The CDR3 runs to 15 residues. Germline CDR1 reads DFQATT; CDR2 reads SNEGSKA (reference sequence). CDR3 loop: CSARDVDRPNTEAFF. The CDR3 DNA follows: TGCAGTGCTAGAGATGTAGACAGGCCGAACACTGAAGCTTTCTTT.

The chain links TRBV12-3 or TRBV12-4 to TRBJ2-7; tentatively, D is TRBD2 (5 bases). CDR3 length: 16 residues. Trimming shortened V by 4 bases and J by 0 bases, and 16 bases separated the two germline ends. CDR3 protein: CASSYPEVRASYEQYF. As DNA, the CDR3 is TGTGCCAGCAGTTATCCCGAGGTGAGGGCCTCCTACGAGCAGTACTTC.

In nucleotides, the CDR3 is TGTGCCAGCCAAAGACAGACTAACACTGAAGCTTTCTTT. Translating gives CASQRQTNTEAFF. V is TRBV6-1 and J is TRBJ1-1, with D possibly matching TRBD1 (5 bases). The CDR3 sequence is 13 residues long. V gave up 8 bases and J gave up 2 bases, with 12 bases separating them. Per germline, CDR1 MNHNS and CDR2 SASEGT.

The chain combines TRBV12-3 or TRBV12-4 with TRBJ1-1; D is perhaps TRBD1 (6 bases). The CDR3 is made up of 13 amino acids. Trimming cost V 5 bases and J 2 bases, with 9 bases left between them. The CDR3 region is CASSLRGNTEAFF. The CDR3 DNA reads as TGTGCCAGCAGTCTCAGGGGTAACACTGAAGCTTTCTTT.

The gene calls are TRBV20-1 and TRBJ1-1; 9 bases align to TRBD1. V lost 3 bases, J lost 10 bases, and 12 bases stayed unmatched. Germline values: CDR1 DFQATT, CDR2 SNEGSKA (reference sequence). The CDR3 spans 14 residues. CDR3 in amino acids: CSASASGTGRRAFF. CDR3 nucleotide sequence: TGCAGTGCTAGTGCCTCCGGGACAGGGAGGAGAGCTTTCTTT.

This clonotype is labeled as large. The genes are TRBV7-9 and TRBJ2-7; perhaps TRBD1 as D (5 bases). CDR3 length: 14 residues. V lost 2 bases, J lost 3 bases, and 11 bases lay in between. In germline, CDR1 is SEHNR, CDR2 FQNEAQ (reference sequence). CDR3 sequence reads: CASSLSTARYEQYF. The DNA for the CDR3 is TGTGCCAGCAGCTTATCGACAGCGCGCTACGAGCAGTACTTC.

V and J are TRBV7-9 and TRBJ1-2, with D tentatively TRBD1 (5 bases). The germline CDR1 and CDR2 sequences are SEHNR and FQNEAQ (reference sequence). V lost 7 bases to trimming and J lost 4 bases, with 16 bases between them. The CDR3 is 14 residues long. This CDR3 is CASTLGGFGYGYTF. In nucleotides, the CDR3 is TGTGCCAGCACCCTGGGGGGATTTGGCTATGGCTACACCTTC.

This clonotype occurred a few times. J is TRBJ2-7 and V is TRBV12-3 or TRBV12-4; D not resolved. V lost 3 bases, J lost 3 bases, and 9 bases lay in between. The CDR3 has 13 residues. The DNA of the CDR3 is TGTGCCAGCAGTTTCTCCCTCAGCTACGAGCAGTACTTC. Amino acid sequence: CASSFSLSYEQYF.

For this clonotype: A read error is possible here, since a much larger clone lies one base away. The chain links TRBV5-5 to TRBJ2-7; D remains unclear. The germline CDR1 and CDR2 sequences are SGHKS and YYEKEE (reference sequence). The V and J ends lost 1 base and 6 bases respectively, with 8 bases between them. The CDR3 has 12 residues. The CDR3 reads CASSLMSCEQYF. The DNA for the CDR3 is TGTGCCAGCAGCTTGATGAGTTGCGAGCAGTACTTC. The variable domain in full, completed from reference TRBV5-5 and TRBJ2-7, reads DAGVTQSPTHLIKTRGQQVTLRCSPISGHKSVSWYQQVLGQGPQFIFQYYEKEERGRGNFPDRFSARQFPNYSSELNVNALLLGDSALYLCASSLMSCEQYFGPGTRLTVT.

The V and J genes are TRBV20-1 and TRBJ1-3; D is perhaps TRBD1 (5 bases). Germline-derived CDR1 and CDR2 are DFQATT and SNEGSKA (reference sequence). This CDR3 region has 13 residues. The V end was cut by 3 bases, the J end by 7 bases, with 13 bases between. The CDR3 region is CSASKGDANTIYF. The CDR3 DNA sequence: TGCAGTGCTAGCAAAGGGGATGCTAACACCATATATTTT.

This clonotype is labeled as medium-sized. The V call is TRBV29-1, the J call TRBJ1-1; D unclear. The CDR3 runs 11 residues. Germline CDR1 is SQVTM and CDR2 is ANQGSEA. V was shortened by 7 bases and J by 4 bases, with 10 bases between the two germline ends. The CDR3 sequence is CSARDLTEAFF. CDR3 nucleotide sequence: TGCAGCGCCCGGGATCTCACTGAAGCTTTCTTT. The variable domain in full, with the rest retrieved from reference TRBV29-1 and TRBJ1-1, is SAVISQKPSRDICQRGTSLTIQCQVDSQVTMMFWYRQQPGQSLTLIATANQGSEATYESGFVIDKFPISRPNLTFSTLTVSNMSPEDSSIYLCSARDLTEAFFGQGTRLTVV.

This clonotype was counted a few times. The chain employs TRBV7-9 and TRBJ2-1, with 8 bases lining up with TRBD2. The CDR3 has 15 residues. Germline V gives CDR1 SEHNR, CDR2 FQNEAQ (reference sequence). After removal of 5 bases from V and 0 bases from J, the junction contained 3 bases not matched to a gene. CDR3 protein: CASSRSGTSYNEQFF. In nucleotides, the CDR3 is TGTGCCAGCAGCCGTAGCGGGACCTCCTACAATGAGCAGTTCTTC.

The gene calls are TRBV7-9 and TRBJ2-1; 10 positions match TRBD2. Germline CDR1 is SEHNR and CDR2 is FQNEAQ (reference sequence). The junction had 4 bases not matched to a gene; V was cut back by 5 bases and J by 3 bases. This CDR3 is 15 amino acids long. The CDR3 here is CASSPSGGNYNEQFF. DNA for the CDR3: TGTGCCAGCAGCCCTAGCGGGGGAAACTACAATGAGCAGTTCTTC. Looking up the rest from reference TRBV7-9 and TRBJ2-1 gives the full variable domain: DTGVSQNPRHKITKRGQNVTFRCDPISEHNRLYWYRQTLGQGPEFLTYFQNEAQLEKSRLLSDRFSAERPKGSFSTLEIQRTEQGDSAMYLCASSPSGGNYNEQFFGPGTRLTVL.

Judged by abundance, this clonotype is medium-sized (0.01 to 0.1%). The chain combines TRBV6-5 with TRBJ1-6, with D hard to call. Germline-derived CDR1 and CDR2 are MNHEY and SVGAGI. This CDR3 region has 16 residues. Trimming shortened V by 2 bases and J by 0 bases, and 8 bases separated the two germline ends. CDR3 sequence (DNA): TGTGCCAGCAGTTACGCAGAGAGCTCCTATAATTCACCCCTCCACTTT. Translated: CASSYAESSYNSPLHF.